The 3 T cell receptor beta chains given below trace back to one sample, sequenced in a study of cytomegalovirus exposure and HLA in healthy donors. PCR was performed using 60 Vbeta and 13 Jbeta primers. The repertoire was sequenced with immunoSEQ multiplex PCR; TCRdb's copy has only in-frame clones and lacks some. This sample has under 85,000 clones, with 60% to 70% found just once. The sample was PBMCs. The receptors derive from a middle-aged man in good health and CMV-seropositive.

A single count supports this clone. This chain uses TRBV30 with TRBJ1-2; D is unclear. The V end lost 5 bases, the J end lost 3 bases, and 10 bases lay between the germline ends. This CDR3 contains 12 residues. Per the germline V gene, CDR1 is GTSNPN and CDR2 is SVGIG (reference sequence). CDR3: CAWAERDYGYTF. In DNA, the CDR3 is TGTGCCTGGGCGGAGAGGGACTATGGCTACACCTTC.

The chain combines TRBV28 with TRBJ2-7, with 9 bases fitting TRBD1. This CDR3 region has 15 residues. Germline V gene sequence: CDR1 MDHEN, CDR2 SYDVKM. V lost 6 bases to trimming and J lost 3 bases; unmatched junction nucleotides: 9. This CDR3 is CASSRTGEGIYEQYF. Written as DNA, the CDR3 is TGTGCCAGCAGCCGGACAGGGGAGGGGATCTACGAGCAGTACTTC.

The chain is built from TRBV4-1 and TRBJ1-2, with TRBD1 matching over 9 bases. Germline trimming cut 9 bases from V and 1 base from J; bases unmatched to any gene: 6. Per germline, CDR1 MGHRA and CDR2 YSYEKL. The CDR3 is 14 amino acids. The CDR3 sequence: CASGDREGNYGYTF. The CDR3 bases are TGCGCCAGTGGGGACAGGGAGGGTAACTATGGCTACACCTTC.